Listed here are 31 T cell receptor beta chains from one sample, sequenced in a study of blood T cells in healthy people across ages. Together with a sample-barcoded 5' primer, a J-beta primer mix was included in a second PCR lasting about 6 to 11 cycles. TCRdb re-called the 5' RACE reads through MiXCR, storing one row per CDR3 protein. The sample records 750,000 or so distinct CDR3 sequences, approximately 25% being singletons. This sample also appeared in a second study, on T cells of mothers and their children.

What was sequenced was blood. The receptors come from a boy under 18 in good health.

This chain joins TRBV7-2 and TRBJ1-4; D unresolved. The germline gives CDR1 SGHTA, CDR2 FQGNSA. This CDR3 contains 16 residues. The germline V and J ends were trimmed by 5 bases and 2 bases, with 15 bases remaining between them. Here the CDR3 reads CASSPPPFSTNEKLFF. CDR3 DNA: TGTGCCAGCAGCCCGCCCCCATTTTCCACTAATGAAAAACTGTTTTTT.

V and J are TRBV10-3 and TRBJ2-3; D not certain. Per germline, CDR1 ENHRY and CDR2 SYGVKD. The CDR3 totals 15 residues. Deletions cut 4 bases from V and 0 bases from J, with 11 bases between. CDR3 sequence (DNA): TGTGCCATCAGTGGGACCTCGACTAGCACAGATACGCAGTATTTT. As protein: CAISGTSTSTDTQYF.

The chain joins TRBV29-1 to TRBJ2-1, with D tentatively TRBD1 or TRBD2 (6 bases each). V lost 3 bases and J 5 bases, leaving 8 bases between the germline ends. This CDR3 contains 12 residues. Germline V CDR1 and CDR2: SQVTM, ANQGSEA. CDR3 region: CSVEEGDNEQFF. As DNA, the CDR3 is TGCAGCGTTGAGGAGGGGGACAATGAGCAGTTCTTC.

This clonotype occurred a few times. CDR3 nucleotides: TGTGCCATCAGTGATCAAGATACGCAGTATTTT. It yields the protein CAISDQDTQYF. This rearrangement joins TRBV10-3 to TRBJ2-3, with unresolved D. V was pared by 3 bases and J by 5 bases, with 3 bases between. The length of the CDR3 is 11 residues. CDR1 is ENHRY and CDR2 is SYGVKD in the germline V gene.

The V gene is TRBV12-3 or TRBV12-4, the J gene TRBJ2-1, with 7 bases matching TRBD2. The CDR3 spans 15 residues. V lost 4 bases to trimming and J lost 2 bases; unmatched junction nucleotides: 5. CDR3 sequence: CASSSIREAYNEQFF. CDR3 in DNA: TGTGCCAGCAGTTCAATCCGGGAGGCCTACAATGAGCAGTTCTTC.

J is TRBJ1-6 and V is TRBV27, with D possibly TRBD1 on 6 matching bases. Germline CDR1 is MNHEY and CDR2 is SMNVEV (reference sequence). Trimming stripped 4 bases from V and 6 bases from J, with 16 bases between. The CDR3 spans 16 residues. In DNA form, the CDR3 reads TGTGCCAGCAGTTCAGAACCGACAGGCGTTAATTCACCCCTCCACTTT. This translates into CASSSEPTGVNSPLHF.

In its sample, this clonotype was seen a few times. The chain uses TRBV7-2 and TRBJ2-7, with D uncertain. Germline assignment: CDR1 SGHTA and CDR2 FQGNSA. The V end lost 2 bases, the J end lost 3 bases, and 8 bases lay between the germline ends. The CDR3 runs 13 residues. The CDR3 DNA is TGTGCCAGCAGCTTACTGGGGAACTACGAGCAGTACTTC. Encoded protein: CASSLLGNYEQYF.

This clonotype was recorded a few times. The rearrangement joins TRBV9 to TRBJ2-3, with 7 positions matching TRBD2. The junction had 9 bases not matched to a gene; V was cut back by 5 bases and J by 9 bases. Germline CDR1 SGDLS, CDR2 YYNGEE. The CDR3 covers 13 residues. The DNA for the CDR3 is TGTGCCAGCAGTCCCGCGCGGGGGAGCACGCAGTATTTT. It encodes CASSPARGSTQYF. The full variable domain, completed using reference TRBV9 and TRBJ2-3, is DSGVTQTPKHLITATGQRVTLRCSPRSGDLSVYWYQQSLDQGLQFLIQYYNGEERAKGNILERFSAQQFPDLHSELNLSSLELGDSALYFCASSPARGSTQYFGPGTRLTVL.

The J gene is TRBJ2-1, the V gene TRBV4-3; 8 bases agree with TRBD2. Germline CDR1 and CDR2: LGHNA and YSLEER. V lost 0 bases to trimming and J lost 4 bases; unmatched junction nucleotides: 5. The CDR3 loop spans 16 amino acids. CDR3: CASSQEASGLYNEQFF. DNA for the CDR3: TGCGCCAGCAGCCAAGAGGCTAGCGGGCTTTACAATGAGCAGTTCTTC.

This clonotype was counted ten times or more. The J gene is TRBJ2-1, the V gene TRBV25-1, with D perhaps assigned TRBD1 or TRBD2 (5 bases each). The CDR3 extends over 11 amino acids. Germline V gives CDR1 MGHDK, CDR2 SYGVNS. Trimming pared 6 bases from V and 7 bases from J, leaving 7 bases between. This chain's CDR3 is CASRGVNEQFF. CDR3 nucleotides: TGTGCCAGCAGGGGGGTTAATGAGCAGTTCTTC.

The gene calls are TRBV3-1 and TRBJ2-1; maybe TRBD1 (6 bases). The DNA end favors TRBJ2-7, so the J call may be wrong. There are 15 residues in the CDR3. Germline CDR1 and CDR2: LGHDT and YNNKEL (reference sequence). The CDR3: CASSPRFGRGYEQYF. Written as DNA, the CDR3 is TGTGCCAGCAGCCCCAGGTTCGGCAGGGGATACGAGCAGTACTTC.

The V call is TRBV6-1, the J call TRBJ1-4; 7 bases are shared with TRBD1. The CDR3 length is 14 residues. The V and J ends lost 11 bases and 5 bases, in that order; junction bases with no gene match: 11. Germline lookup yields CDR1 MNHNS and CDR2 SASEGT. In DNA form, the CDR3 reads TGTGCCGGCCGCCGGGACAGCAGAAATGAAAAACTGTTTTTT. Amino acids: CAGRRDSRNEKLFF.

This chain links TRBV7-2 with TRBJ2-1, with 8 bases that match TRBD2. V shed 3 bases, J shed 8 bases, and the junction held 3 bases outside the gene matches. The germline CDR1 and CDR2 sequences are SGHTA and FQGNSA. CDR3 length equals 13 residues. CDR3 amino acids: CASSFRTSYEQFF. The CDR3 DNA reads TGTGCCAGCAGCTTTCGGACTAGCTATGAGCAGTTCTTC.

The chain links TRBV4-2 to TRBJ2-4; 7 bases line up with TRBD1. CDR1 is LGHNA, CDR2 YNFKEQ, per germline. The CDR3 extends over 15 amino acids. V lost 1 base, J lost 5 bases, and 5 bases stayed unmatched. The CDR3 nucleotides are TGTGCCAGCAGCCAAGGTAGGGGGCCTGAAAACATTCAGTACTTC. Translated: CASSQGRGPENIQYF.

The chain uses TRBV28 and TRBJ2-5; 8 bases are a match to TRBD2. Germline CDR1 reads MDHEN; CDR2 reads SYDVKM. The CDR3 covers 16 residues. J gave up 2 bases and V 3 bases, and 8 bases lay outside the gene matches. CDR3 coding DNA: TGTGCCAGCAGTTTGTTCGGGGGGGCAGTTCAAGAGACCCAGTACTTC. Translation: CASSLFGGAVQETQYF.

This clonotype was picked up many times. Compared with germline, one end of the junction differs, possibly owing to a read error. This chain uses TRBV5-1 with TRBJ2-5, with a tentative D call TRBD2 (6 bases). The J call may be wrong; the DNA end is better matched by TRBJ2-7. The CDR3 runs 14 residues. The germline V gene encodes CDR1 SGHRS and CDR2 YFSETQ. DNA of the CDR3: TGTGCCAGCAGCTTAGAAGCGGGTACCTACGAGCAGTACTTC. Protein: CASSLEAGTYEQYF.

This clonotype occurred a few times. One end of the junction fails to match germline, which may point to a read error. The V gene is TRBV4-1, the J gene TRBJ2-1, with unresolved D. CDR1 is MGHRA, CDR2 YSYEKL, per germline. The CDR3 has 15 residues. This CDR3 reads CASRSSSSFYDEQFF. The CDR3, as DNA: TGCGCCAGCAGGTCGTCGAGTAGCTTCTACGATGAGCAGTTCTTC.

The table lists this clonotype with a few counts. The rearrangement joins TRBV20-1 to TRBJ2-5; 7 nucleotides line up with TRBD2. Germline assignment: CDR1 DFQATT and CDR2 SNEGSKA (reference sequence). The junction had 7 bases not matched to a gene; V was cut back by 4 bases and J by 2 bases. This CDR3 comprises 14 residues. The DNA for the CDR3 is TGCAGTGCTATCCGGGACTATTCTCAAGAGACCCAGTACTTC. It translates to CSAIRDYSQETQYF.

This clonotype was seen only a few times. The chain recombines TRBV20-1 with TRBJ2-7, with 10 bases that match TRBD2. Looked up from germline, CDR1 is DFQATT and CDR2 is SNEGSKA (reference sequence). After removal of 7 bases from V and 3 bases from J, the junction contained 3 bases not matched to a gene. This CDR3 region has 12 residues. The DNA for the CDR3 is TGCAGTGTAACTAGCGGGGACTACGAGCAGTACTTC. This gives the protein CSVTSGDYEQYF.

There are a few counts of this clonotype. This chain joins TRBV29-1 and TRBJ2-5; 7 bases line up with TRBD1. With V trimmed by 8 bases and J by 4 bases, 10 bases remained unmatched. The CDR3 is 13 amino acids. The germline CDR1 and CDR2 sequences are SQVTM and ANQGSEA. The CDR3 nucleotides are TGCAGCTACAGGGGAGTGGATCGAGAGACCCAGTACTTC. Encoded protein: CSYRGVDRETQYF. Combining the CDR3 with reference TRBV29-1 and TRBJ2-5 gives the whole variable domain SAVISQKPSRDICQRGTSLTIQCQVDSQVTMMFWYRQQPGQSLTLIATANQGSEATYESGFVIDKFPISRPNLTFSTLTVSNMSPEDSSIYLCSYRGVDRETQYFGPGTRLLVL.

The gene calls are TRBV7-2 and TRBJ2-3, with D possibly matching TRBD2 (6 bases). V dropped 2 bases and J dropped 4 bases, with 13 bases sitting between them. CDR1 and CDR2 from the germline V gene are SGHTA and FQGNSA. The CDR3 has 15 amino acids. The CDR3 DNA reads TGTGCCAGCAGCTTAAGCGGCGGGACCGCAGATACGCAGTATTTT. This codes for CASSLSGGTADTQYF.

This sequence joins TRBV6-5 and TRBJ1-4, with no clear D. The CDR3 totals 13 residues. Germline V gene lookup returns CDR1 MNHEY and CDR2 SVGAGI. V was trimmed by 7 bases and J by 7 bases, leaving 13 bases between them. The CDR3 loop reads CASIGRKSEKLFF. The CDR3 DNA follows: TGTGCCAGCATAGGTCGAAAGAGTGAAAAACTGTTTTTT.

This clonotype has just a few counts. The rearrangement uses TRBV6-5 and TRBJ2-2; 8 bases match TRBD1. The CDR3 contains 15 residues. Germline V CDR1 and CDR2: MNHEY, SVGAGI. Losses at the gene ends were 5 bases for V and 6 bases for J; bases not matched to a gene: 8. The DNA for the CDR3 is TGTGCCAGCAGTCCGAGACAGGGGTTGCCCGGGGAGCTGTTTTTT. Its translation is CASSPRQGLPGELFF.

This clonotype came up a few times. CDR3 bases: TGTGCCAGCTCACCACCCGCTAGCGGGGGCTCAGATACGCAGTATTTT. Its protein is CASSPPASGGSDTQYF. The chain has TRBV18 and TRBJ2-3; 10 bases align to TRBD2. Germline assignment: CDR1 KGHSH and CDR2 LQKENI. The CDR3 is 16 residues long. V trimming: 0 bases; J trimming: 4 bases; junction bases outside the gene matches: 4. The entire variable domain, with the rest obtained from reference TRBV18 and TRBJ2-3, is as follows: NAGVMQNPRHLVRRRGQEARLRCSPMKGHSHVYWYRQLPEEGLKFMVYLQKENIIDESGMPKERFSAEFPKEGPSILRIQQVVRGDSAAYFCASSPPASGGSDTQYFGPGTRLTVL.

The V gene is TRBV7-2, the J gene TRBJ1-1, with D possibly matching TRBD1 (5 bases). The CDR3 extends over 15 amino acids. Between the trimmed V and J ends, which lost 0 bases and 4 bases, there was a span of 12 bases. CDR1 is SGHTA, CDR2 FQGNSA, per germline. CDR3 sequence reads: CASSLAAGTGTEAFF. CDR3 bases: TGTGCCAGCAGCTTAGCGGCCGGGACCGGCACTGAAGCTTTCTTT.

V and J are TRBV18 and TRBJ2-1; 10 nucleotides align to TRBD1. The J call is uncertain, as TRBJ2-7 better fits the DNA end. The CDR3 runs to 20 residues. Germline V lookup: CDR1 KGHSH, CDR2 LQKENI. CDR3 sequence reads: CASSSETGTGDTSKLDEQYF. The CDR3 DNA reads TGTGCCAGCTCAAGCGAAACCGGGACAGGGGACACTAGCAAGTTGGACGAGCAGTACTTC.

CDR3 region: CSVEWADSYNEQFF. DNA of the CDR3: TGCAGCGTTGAGTGGGCTGACTCCTACAATGAGCAGTTCTTC. The gene calls are TRBV29-1 and TRBJ2-1; D is ambiguous. CDR3 size: 14 residues. The germline V gene encodes CDR1 SQVTM and CDR2 ANQGSEA. V gave up 3 bases and J gave up 0 bases, with 9 bases separating them.

This chain connects TRBV20-1 to TRBJ2-3, with a possible D match to TRBD1 (5 bases). Looked up from germline, CDR1 is DFQATT and CDR2 is SNEGSKA (reference sequence). V gave up 6 bases and J gave up 1 base, with 8 bases separating them. The CDR3 covers 12 residues. The CDR3 here is CSASTGTDTQYF. CDR3 coding DNA: TGCAGTGCCTCGACAGGCACAGATACGCAGTATTTT.

This clonotype was seen only a few times. V usage is TRBV28 and J usage is TRBJ1-2, with a possible D match to TRBD1 (5 bases). The CDR3 covers 14 residues. The V end lost 7 bases, the J end lost 4 bases, and 16 bases lay between the germline ends. Looked up from germline, CDR1 is MDHEN and CDR2 is SYDVKM. For the CDR3, the DNA is TGTGCCAGCACCACAAGGGGAGAGGGCTATGGCTACACCTTC. Amino acid sequence: CASTTRGEGYGYTF.

This clonotype occurred a few times. In nucleotides, the CDR3 is TGTGCCAGCAGTTTACGCGGTGGGGAAACTGAAGCTTTCTTT. Translation gives CASSLRGGETEAFF. The chain links TRBV12-3 or TRBV12-4 to TRBJ1-1, with unresolved D. V was clipped by 2 bases and J by 5 bases, with 12 bases between them. The length of the CDR3 is 14 residues.

This clonotype has a count of ten or more. The V gene is TRBV18, the J gene TRBJ2-5; no definite D call. The J call is in doubt because the DNA end fits TRBJ2-7 better. The CDR3 has 12 amino acids. In germline, CDR1 is KGHSH, CDR2 LQKENI. CDR3 DNA: TGTGCCAGCTCAGAGCTCCCCTACGAGCAGTACTTC. Residues: CASSELPYEQYF.